This is a list of T cell receptor beta chains from one sample in a study of PD-1 blockade in classical Hodgkin lymphoma. Clones were read by immunoSEQ multiplex PCR, and TCRdb kept only the in-frame ones, dropping some. This sample carries approximately 99,000 clones, 81% of them seen once, and the ten largest clones take 16%. The input for sequencing was peripheral blood mononuclear cells (PBMCs), taken before the second cycle of nivolumab. These receptors all come from a human donor with classical Hodgkin lymphoma. Each CDR3 is given with its conserved first and last residue. D genes are given only for firm matches. Expanded clones are given a class, and other clones once, few, many or no size at all.

V gene,clone size,J gene,D gene,CDR3 DNA,CDR3 protein
TRBV5-1,once,TRBJ2-5,TRBD2,TGCGCCAGCAGCCGGGGACTAGCGGGAGTGGAGGAGACCCAGTACTTC,CASSRGLAGVEETQYF
TRBV2,.,TRBJ2-3,.,TGTGCCAGCAGTTTAGCGGGCACAGATACGCAGTATTTT,CASSLAGTDTQYF
TRBV27,.,TRBJ2-7,.,TGTGCCAGTGGGGCTGTCCGACCTATGGGGGAGCAGTACTTC,CASGAVRPMGEQYF
TRBV10-3,.,TRBJ1-5,.,TGTGCCATCAGTGAACAGGTGGCCAACAATCAGCCCCAGCATTTT,CAISEQVANNQPQHF
TRBV30,.,TRBJ2-2,.,TGTGCCTGGAGTGTACTTTGGACCGGGGAGCTGTTTTTT,CAWSVLWTGELFF
TRBV30,.,TRBJ1-5,.,TGTGCCTGGACTTTGGGAGGGGATCAGCCCCAGCATTTT,CAWTLGGDQPQHF
TRBV18,.,TRBJ2-5,TRBD2,TGTGCCAGCTTACGGGGGGAACAAGAGACCCAGTACTTC,CASLRGEQETQYF
TRBV10-3,.,TRBJ2-2,TRBD2,TGTGCCACTCACAGGGCGGGGGGAGCCGGGGAGCTGTTTTTT,CATHRAGGAGELFF
TRBV10-3,.,TRBJ1-4,.,TGTGCCATCAGTGGGCACTCCCTGAAGGGGAGATCAACTAATGAAAAACTGTTTTTT,CAISGHSLKGRSTNEKLFF
TRBV11-2,.,TRBJ1-2,.,TGTGCCAGCAGCTTATTGAGCAGCGCCAACTATGGCTACACCTTC,CASSLLSSANYGYTF
TRBV7-2,.,TRBJ2-1,.,TGTGCCAGCAGCCTTCGGACTATTCCGCGGGGTGAGCAGTTCTTC,CASSLRTIPRGEQFF
TRBV18,.,TRBJ1-2,.,TGTGCCAGCTCACCATCCGGTCTAGAGGGCGCGGCTAACTATGGCTACACCTTC,CASSPSGLEGAANYGYTF
TRBV4-1,few,TRBJ2-7,TRBD1,TGCGCCAGCAGCCAAGTCCTCCCCTCACGCCTGGGACAGGATCCCTACGAGCAGTACTTC,CASSQVLPSRLGQDPYEQYF
TRBV4-2,medium-sized,TRBJ2-7,.,TGTGCCAGCAGCCCTCTCGGGGAAACCTACGAGCAGTACTTC,CASSPLGETYEQYF
TRBV7-9,few,TRBJ2-3,TRBD1,TGTGCCAGCAGCTTCTTGACAGGGTCAGATACGCAGTATTTT,CASSFLTGSDTQYF
TRBV5-8,.,TRBJ2-2,.,TGTGCCAGCAGCCGCCGGGACCTGGGAACCGGGGAGCTGTTTTTT,CASSRRDLGTGELFF
TRBV2,.,TRBJ2-2,.,TGTGCCAGCAAGGCGCCGAGCACCGGGGAGCTGTTTTTT,CASKAPSTGELFF
TRBV5-5,.,TRBJ2-7,TRBD2,TGTGCCAGCAGCTCGGTCCTAGCGGGGCACCCCTACGAGCAGTACTTC,CASSSVLAGHPYEQYF
TRBV5-1,.,TRBJ1-5,TRBD1,TGCGCCAGCAGCTCGGGACAGGGAGGTCAGCCCCAGCATTTT,CASSSGQGGQPQHF
TRBV7-2,.,TRBJ1-5,.,TGTGCCAGCAGCTTAGATGGGGTGGGCCAGCCCCAGCATTTT,CASSLDGVGQPQHF
TRBV20-1,once,TRBJ2-4,.,TGCAGTGCTAGAGTGGGTCCCATTCAGTACTTC,CSARVGPIQYF
TRBV4-1,.,TRBJ1-4,.,TGCGCCAGCAGCCAAGCGTATGAAAAACTGTTTTTT,CASSQAYEKLFF
TRBV19,many,TRBJ2-1,TRBD2,TGTGCCAGTAGTATGAGTAGCGGGGGTTACAATGAGCAGTTCTTC,CASSMSSGGYNEQFF
TRBV7-8,.,TRBJ2-1,TRBD2,TGTGCCAGCAGAGGGACTAGCGGAGGCTTTGGGGAGCAGTTCTTC,CASRGTSGGFGEQFF
TRBV15,.,TRBJ1-5,TRBD1,TGTGCCACCAGCACCGCGGACAGGGCCCAGCCCCAGCATTTT,CATSTADRAQPQHF
TRBV9,.,TRBJ2-7,.,TGTGCCAGCAGCCCGAACCGGGCCCCATTTACCTACGAGCAGTACTTC,CASSPNRAPFTYEQYF
TRBV10-3,.,TRBJ2-7,.,TGTGCCATCAGTGGGGGTCACGAGCAGTACTTC,CAISGGHEQYF
TRBV28,few,TRBJ2-1,TRBD2,TGTGCCAGCAGTTTCCCTAGCGGGATGGGTGAGCAGTTCTTC,CASSFPSGMGEQFF
TRBV18,.,TRBJ2-3,.,TGTGCCAGCTCACCATCGACGTGGTCAGATACGCAGTATTTT,CASSPSTWSDTQYF
TRBV6-5,.,TRBJ2-5,.,TGTGCCAGCAGTTACCAGGCCGTGACCTTTCAAGAGACCCAGTACTTC,CASSYQAVTFQETQYF
TRBV7-9,.,TRBJ2-1,.,TGTGCCAGCAGCTTACCCGGGAGAGGAAATGAGCAGTTCTTC,CASSLPGRGNEQFF
TRBV6-1,.,TRBJ2-2,TRBD1,TGTGCCAGCAGACAGGGGGCCATCGGGGAGCTGTTTTTT,CASRQGAIGELFF
TRBV27,.,TRBJ2-1,TRBD2,TGTGCCAGCAGTCGACCGGGACTAGCAACCAATGAGCAGTTCTTC,CASSRPGLATNEQFF
TRBV4-2,.,TRBJ2-2,TRBD2,TGTGCCAGCAGCTTTCATACCTTGGGCGGGAGGACCACCGGGGAGCTGTTTTTT,CASSFHTLGGRTTGELFF
TRBV5-1,few,TRBJ2-5,.,TGCGCCAGCAGCTTGGTGGGGGAGACCCAGTACTTC,CASSLVGETQYF
TRBV7-8,.,TRBJ1-5,TRBD1,TGTGCCAGCAGCTTAGGGGACAGGACCTATAGCAATCAGCCCCAGCATTTT,CASSLGDRTYSNQPQHF
TRBV7-3,.,TRBJ1-2,.,TGTGCCAGCAGCTTAACCCATGGCCCCCGGGGTTATGGCTACACCTTC,CASSLTHGPRGYGYTF
TRBV6-6,.,TRBJ1-4,.,TGTGCCAGCACCGAGGGGACAAAACTGTTTTTT,CASTEGTKLFF
TRBV10-3,.,TRBJ1-3,.,TGTGCCATCAGTTGGGGACATCAGAGCTCTGGAAACACCATATATTTT,CAISWGHQSSGNTIYF
TRBV7-2,once,TRBJ2-1,TRBD1,TGTGCCAGCAGCGGACGACAGGGGAGGTCCTACAATGAGCAGTTCTTC,CASSGRQGRSYNEQFF
TRBV7-9,once,TRBJ2-3,TRBD2,TGTGCCAGCAGCTTAGAGCGCCCTCGGGGGGCAGATACGCAGTATTTT,CASSLERPRGADTQYF
TRBV6-5,.,TRBJ2-1,.,TGTGCCAGCAGCACAAAGGATGAGCAGTTCTTC,CASSTKDEQFF
TRBV7-3,.,TRBJ2-2,.,TGTGCCAGCAGCTTAATTGGCGCCCCCACCGGGGAGCTGTTTTTT,CASSLIGAPTGELFF
TRBV28,.,TRBJ1-4,.,TGTGCCAGCAGTGAGACCGGGGGGAGGGAAAAACTGTTTTTT,CASSETGGREKLFF
TRBV14,.,TRBJ2-3,TRBD2,TGTGCCAGCAGCCTCACGGGAGGGCCGACAGATACGCAGTATTTT,CASSLTGGPTDTQYF
TRBV5-1,.,TRBJ2-7,TRBD1,TGCGCCAGCAGCCTCCGACAGGGGGCGAGTTACGAGCAGTACTTC,CASSLRQGASYEQYF
TRBV28,.,TRBJ1-2,TRBD1,TGTGCCAGTAGAAACAGGGGGCTTGGCTACACCTTC,CASRNRGLGYTF
TRBV11-1,.,TRBJ2-1,.,TGTGCCAGCAGCTCCCCACCCGGGAGTGGGGATGAGCAGTTCTTC,CASSSPPGSGDEQFF
TRBV6-5,.,TRBJ2-7,TRBD2,TGTGCCAGCAGCCGCGGGGGGTTTTACGAGCAGTACTTC,CASSRGGFYEQYF
TRBV7-6,.,TRBJ2-5,.,TGTGCCAGCAGCTTAGGGGGCGTTCGATGGGAGACCCAGTACTTC,CASSLGGVRWETQYF
TRBV6-4,.,TRBJ2-2,.,TGTGCCAGCAGTAGCGGGAACACCGGGGAGCTGTTTTTT,CASSSGNTGELFF